The clone carrying this TCR beta chain showed up many times. These data belong to a study of T cell repertoires in cytomegalovirus infection. TCRdb fed the reads into MiXCR, producing one record per CDR3 protein. The sample consists of 200,000 to 300,000 distinct CDR3 sequences, around 12% of them appearing once. The receptor's source is a human donor in good health (CMV status not recorded). Some clones in this sample may be carry-over from other donors' samples. The sequencing sample was made of PBMCs.

Here the CDR3 DNA reads TGTGCCAGCAGGCTTGTGGAGGGGATGTCTGAAGCTTTCTTT. Translated, it gives CASRLVEGMSEAFF. This chain links TRBV12-3 or TRBV12-4 with TRBJ1-1, with D maybe TRBD1 (5 bases). The CDR3 is 14 amino acids. Trimming stripped 6 bases from V and 6 bases from J, with 17 bases between.